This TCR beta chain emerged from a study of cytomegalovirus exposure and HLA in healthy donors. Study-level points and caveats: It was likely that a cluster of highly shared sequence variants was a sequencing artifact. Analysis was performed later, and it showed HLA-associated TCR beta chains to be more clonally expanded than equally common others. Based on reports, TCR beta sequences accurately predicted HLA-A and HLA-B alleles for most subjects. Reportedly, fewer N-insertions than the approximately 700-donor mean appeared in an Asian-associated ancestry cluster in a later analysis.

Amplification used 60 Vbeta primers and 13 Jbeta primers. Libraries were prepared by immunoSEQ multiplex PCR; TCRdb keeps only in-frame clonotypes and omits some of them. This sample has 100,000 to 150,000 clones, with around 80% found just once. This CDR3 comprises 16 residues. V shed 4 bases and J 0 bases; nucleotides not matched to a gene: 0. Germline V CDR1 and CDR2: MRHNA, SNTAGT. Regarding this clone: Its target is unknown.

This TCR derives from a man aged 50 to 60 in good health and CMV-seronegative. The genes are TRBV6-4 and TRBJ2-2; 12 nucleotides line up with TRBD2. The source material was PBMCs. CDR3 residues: CASSGTSGTNTGELFF. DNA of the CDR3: TGTGCCAGCAGTGGGACTAGCGGGACGAACACCGGGGAGCTGTTTTTT.